The present T cell receptor beta chain was sequenced within a study of siplizumab effects on memory and regulatory T cells. Germline values: CDR1 SQVTM, CDR2 ANQGSEA. The CDR3 contains 12 residues. V was cut by 4 bases and J by 7 bases, with 10 bases left in between. Profiling relied on immunoSEQ multiplex PCR, and the TCRdb table lists in-frame clones only, not all of them. The data contain around 100,000 clones, approximately 90% of them singletons. This TCR was sampled from a human donor in good health. The sample comprised Tregs sorted from blood. V is TRBV29-1 and J is TRBJ1-4, with D hard to call. In DNA form, the CDR3 reads TGCAGCGTTGGGGCAGGCGGTGAAAAACTGTTTTTT. Protein sequence: CSVGAGGEKLFF.